This is a list of T cell receptor beta chains from one sample in a study of cytomegalovirus exposure and HLA in healthy donors. Here immunoSEQ multiplex PCR was the method, and the copy in TCRdb shows in-frame clones only, minus some. This sample carries about 100,000 clones, more than 65% of them seen once, and the ten largest clones take about 4.5%. Sequenced input: PBMCs. These receptors were collected from a young woman in good health and CMV-seropositive. CDR3s include the opening cysteine and the closing phenylalanine or tryptophan. The D gene is left open where the match is weak. Clone size is given for some rows only: seen once, a few or many times, or a class if the clone is expanded.

D	size	J	V	CDR3	DNA
TRBD2	.	TRBJ2-1	TRBV7-3	CASSIPGLAGGNEQFF	TGTGCCAGCAGCATACCGGGACTAGCGGGAGGCAATGAGCAGTTCTTC
.	.	TRBJ2-7	TRBV5-5	CASSLTGNEQYF	TGTGCCAGCAGCTTGACGGGGAACGAGCAGTACTTC
.	.	TRBJ2-7	TRBV7-8	CASSLGLNSYEQYF	TGTGCCAGCAGCTTAGGACTTAACTCCTACGAGCAGTACTTC
TRBD2	.	TRBJ2-3	TRBV7-3	CASSYLSGTTDTQYF	TGTGCCAGCAGCTACCTGAGCGGGACGACAGATACGCAGTATTTT
.	.	TRBJ2-7	TRBV7-9	CASSLPVLDSLPYF	TGTGCCAGCAGCTTACCGGTATTGGACAGCCTTCCTTACTTC
TRBD2	.	TRBJ2-5	TRBV4-1	CASSQDGLAGGETQYF	TGCGCCAGCAGCCAAGACGGCCTAGCGGGAGGGGAGACCCAGTACTTC
.	.	TRBJ2-3	TRBV6-5	CASSLTDSLTDTQYF	TGTGCCAGCAGTCTCACGGACTCCCTCACAGATACGCAGTATTTT
TRBD1	once	TRBJ2-7	TRBV6-5	CATAEDRGSVGQYF	TGTGCCACAGCCGAAGACAGGGGATCGGTTGGGCAGTACTTC
TRBD2	.	TRBJ2-7	TRBV7-8	CASSLSGLVYEQYF	TGTGCCAGCAGCTTAAGTGGACTAGTCTACGAGCAGTACTTC
TRBD2	.	TRBJ2-7	TRBV6-5	CASSDPGGTRGEQYF	TGTGCCAGCAGCGATCCGGGAGGGACCCGGGGCGAGCAGTACTTC
.	.	TRBJ1-5	TRBV19	CASSIEGSRPSGQPQHF	TGTGCCAGTAGTATAGAAGGGTCCCGACCAAGCGGGCAGCCCCAGCATTTT
.	.	TRBJ1-1	TRBV6-5	CASSLFGGTEAFF	TGTGCCAGCAGTCTATTCGGGGGGACTGAAGCTTTCTTT
.	.	TRBJ2-5	TRBV30	CAWRARREGTQYF	TGTGCCTGGAGGGCAAGGAGGGAAGGGACCCAGTACTTC
TRBD2	.	TRBJ2-5	TRBV27	CASSAWDYRKETQYF	TGTGCCAGCAGTGCCTGGGACTACCGAAAAGAGACCCAGTACTTC